These 16 T cell receptor beta chains came from one sample sequenced in a study of shared clonotypes between healthy human individuals. Measured with immunoSEQ multiplex PCR; TCRdb has only the in-frame clones, and not every one. The sample consists of 2 million to 2.5 million clones, 80% to 95% of them appearing once. Material for sequencing was naive CD4+ T cells from PBMCs. As for subset: CD45RA+ positively selected. The receptors derive from a man between 18 and 29 years old in good health. Some clones in this sample may be carry-over from other donors' samples.

V usage is TRBV6-1 and J usage is TRBJ1-4; D is undetermined. Germline CDR1 MNHNS, CDR2 SASEGT. This CDR3 has 15 residues. The V end was cut by 0 bases, the J end by 10 bases, with 15 bases between. CDR3 amino acids: CASSEAQTGGLKLFF. CDR3 sequence (DNA): TGTGCCAGCAGTGAAGCGCAGACCGGAGGGTTAAAACTGTTTTTT.

This chain joins TRBV28 and TRBJ1-4, with TRBD1 matching over 7 bases. CDR3 length equals 15 residues. Per the germline V gene, CDR1 is MDHEN and CDR2 is SYDVKM. The V segment lost 7 bases and the J segment 4 bases; nucleotides outside the gene matches: 9. The DNA of the CDR3 is TGTGCCAGCACCTCCCCCGGGACAGATAATGAAAAACTGTTTTTT. Translating gives CASTSPGTDNEKLFF.

This clone has just a few counts. The chain is built from TRBV7-7 and TRBJ1-3; D is unresolved. The length of the CDR3 is 14 residues. Trimming left V 5 bases short and J 4 bases short, with 12 bases between. Germline CDR1 SSHAT, CDR2 FNYEAQ (reference sequence). The CDR3 region has the DNA TGTGCCAGCAGCGCGGGCTCGGGCGGAAACACCATATATTTT. Translated, it gives CASSAGSGGNTIYF.

As regards this clone: Other DNA variants within this sample encode the same CDR3. V usage is TRBV28 and J usage is TRBJ2-7; no firm D call. Deletions cut 3 bases from V and 4 bases from J, with 1 base between. CDR1 and CDR2 from the germline V gene are MDHEN and SYDVKM. This CDR3 spans 10 amino acids. In nucleotides, the CDR3 is TGTGCCAGCAGTTTGTACGAGCAGTACTTC. The encoded protein is CASSLYEQYF.

The chain employs TRBV7-3 and TRBJ2-5, with TRBD1 matching over 7 bases. After removal of 3 bases from V and 2 bases from J, the junction contained 6 bases not matched to a gene. This CDR3 contains 15 residues. Germline lookup yields CDR1 SGHTA and CDR2 FQGTGA. The CDR3: CASSFRGSWQETQYF. The CDR3, as DNA: TGTGCCAGCAGCTTCAGGGGGAGTTGGCAAGAGACCCAGTACTTC.

This rearrangement joins TRBV28 to TRBJ1-4; possible D gene TRBD1, 5 bases. Trimming removed 3 bases from V and 0 bases from J, with 11 bases in between. The CDR3 contains 16 residues. Germline V gene sequence: CDR1 MDHEN, CDR2 SYDVKM. CDR3 coding DNA: TGTGCCAGCAGTTTCTACGGGACTGCAACTAATGAAAAACTGTTTTTT. It translates to CASSFYGTATNEKLFF.

V is TRBV11-2 and J is TRBJ2-7; unclear D gene. Looked up from germline, CDR1 is SGHAT and CDR2 is FQNNGV. There are 14 residues in the CDR3. The germline V and J ends were trimmed by 3 bases and 0 bases, with 9 bases remaining between them. CDR3 nucleotide sequence: TGTGCCAGCAGCTTGGCTACCTTCTCCTACGAGCAGTACTTC. This codes for CASSLATFSYEQYF.

V usage is TRBV7-3 and J usage is TRBJ2-3; TRBD2 might be the D (6 bases). Germline V gene data show CDR1 as SGHTA and CDR2 as FQGTGA. V dropped 4 bases and J dropped 0 bases, with 11 bases sitting between them. The CDR3 has 15 amino acids. The CDR3 sequence: CASSWGVSSTDTQYF. DNA for the CDR3: TGTGCCAGCAGCTGGGGGGTTTCTAGCACAGATACGCAGTATTTT.

The chain is built from TRBV28 and TRBJ1-1, with 7 nucleotides matching TRBD1. With V trimmed by 7 bases and J by 1 base, 15 bases remained unmatched. This CDR3 comprises 17 residues. Per germline, CDR1 MDHEN and CDR2 SYDVKM. The CDR3 here is CASTGMGGRGSNTEAFF. As DNA, the CDR3 is TGTGCCAGCACCGGGATGGGGGGCAGGGGGTCGAACACTGAAGCTTTCTTT.

The chain couples TRBV6-4 to TRBJ1-1; D remains ambiguous. Germline CDR1 MRHNA, CDR2 SNTAGT. The ends were cut back, 8 bases at V and 4 bases at J, with 17 bases in the middle. The CDR3 is 14 residues long. The CDR3 loop is CASRPTAGSTEAFF. The DNA for the CDR3 is TGTGCCAGCCGTCCAACGGCCGGGAGCACTGAAGCTTTCTTT.

On this clone itself: The sample holds other DNA sequences that translate to the same CDR3. The CDR3 spells CASSLETGTYEQYF. The CDR3 DNA sequence: TGTGCCAGCAGTTTAGAGACGGGGACCTACGAGCAGTACTTC. The chain employs TRBV28 and TRBJ2-7, with D perhaps TRBD2 (5 bases). With 2 bases removed from V and 2 bases from J, the gap between germline ends came to 10 bases. From germline, CDR1 is MDHEN and CDR2 SYDVKM. There are 14 residues in the CDR3.

CDR3 residues: CASRLTTSLGEQFF. The CDR3 coding sequence is TGTGCCAGCAGACTCACGACTAGCCTAGGTGAGCAGTTCTTC. The rearrangement links TRBV14 to TRBJ2-1; 7 bases agree with TRBD2. The J segment lost 9 bases and the V segment lost 6 bases, leaving 11 bases of the junction unmatched. The CDR3 has 14 amino acids. The germline gives CDR1 SGHDN, CDR2 FVKESK. Full variable domain (outside the CDR3, taken from reference TRBV14 and TRBJ2-1): EAGVTQFPSHSVIEKGQTVTLRCDPISGHDNLYWYRRVMGKEIKFLLHFVKESKQDESGMPNNRFLAERTGGTYSTLKVQPAELEDSGVYFCASRLTTSLGEQFFGPGTRLTVL.

This clone was seen only once. The chain is built from TRBV6-5 and TRBJ1-1; D not certain. Between the trimmed V and J ends, which lost 5 bases and 11 bases, there was a span of 18 bases. This CDR3 is 13 amino acids long. CDR1 and CDR2 (germline): MNHEY, SVGAGI. The CDR3 region has the DNA TGTGCCAGCAGTCCCCCAGGTTGGCTCGGGGCTTTCTTT. It is translated as CASSPPGWLGAFF.

CDR3 DNA sequence: TGTGCCAGCAGCGCCACCGCGGCGGCCGGGGAGCTGTTTTTT. This gives the protein CASSATAAAGELFF. The chain links TRBV9 to TRBJ2-2; D remains ambiguous. Trimming stripped 3 bases from V and 6 bases from J, with 12 bases between. CDR1 is SGDLS, CDR2 YYNGEE, per germline. The CDR3 consists of 14 residues.

The chain recombines TRBV5-1 with TRBJ2-1, with 10 bases aligning to TRBD2. From germline, CDR1 is SGHRS and CDR2 YFSETQ. J lost 1 base, V lost 3 bases, and 25 bases had no gene match. The CDR3 has 23 residues. CDR3 DNA sequence: TGCGCCAGCAGCTCCCCTCCGATGACTAGCGGGCCCTTACCCTATTTTTCCTACAATGAGCAGTTCTTC. It encodes CASSSPPMTSGPLPYFSYNEQFF.

V gene TRBV10-3 combines with J gene TRBJ1-1; TRBD1 agrees at 10 bases. With 6 bases clipped from V and 4 bases from J, the junction kept 11 bases outside the gene matches. This CDR3 is built from 16 residues. Looked up from germline, CDR1 is ENHRY and CDR2 is SYGVKD. This chain's CDR3 is CAIRTGTGDVSTEAFF. The CDR3, as DNA: TGTGCCATCAGAACCGGGACAGGGGACGTGAGCACTGAAGCTTTCTTT.